In this sample, the clone carrying this T cell receptor (beta chain) turned up a few times. Its antigen is unknown. The data were taken from a study of T-cell reconstitution after alpha-beta-depleted transplantation in children. Study-wide results and limits: Surviving recipient T cells and intrathymic progenitors accounted for some patients' high TCRbeta diversity at day 60. At around two months after transplant, the alpha-beta T cells were reportedly derived from several hundred expanded clones that came from non-depleted graft cells. At one year after transplant, newly produced T cells mostly accounted for T-cell counts and diversity.

Unique molecular identifiers were used to barcode this TCRbeta library. TCRdb fed the PCR reads into MiXCR, producing one record per CDR3 protein. The sample shows 200,000 to 250,000 distinct CDR3 sequences, roughly a tenth of them seen only once. The clonotype comes from a child younger than two with acute myeloid leukemia, due to receive a stem cell transplant. The sequencing used PBMCs, collected before TCRalphabeta/CD19-depleted stem cell transplant.

This chain's CDR3 is CASSSKGTGGVEKLFF. The CDR3 DNA follows: TGTGCCAGCAGTTCTAAGGGGACAGGGGGCGTTGAAAAACTGTTTTTT. This chain links TRBV12-3 or TRBV12-4 with TRBJ1-4; TRBD1 agrees at 12 bases. V was pared by 4 bases and J by 7 bases, with 7 bases of the junction left unmatched. The CDR3 totals 16 residues.